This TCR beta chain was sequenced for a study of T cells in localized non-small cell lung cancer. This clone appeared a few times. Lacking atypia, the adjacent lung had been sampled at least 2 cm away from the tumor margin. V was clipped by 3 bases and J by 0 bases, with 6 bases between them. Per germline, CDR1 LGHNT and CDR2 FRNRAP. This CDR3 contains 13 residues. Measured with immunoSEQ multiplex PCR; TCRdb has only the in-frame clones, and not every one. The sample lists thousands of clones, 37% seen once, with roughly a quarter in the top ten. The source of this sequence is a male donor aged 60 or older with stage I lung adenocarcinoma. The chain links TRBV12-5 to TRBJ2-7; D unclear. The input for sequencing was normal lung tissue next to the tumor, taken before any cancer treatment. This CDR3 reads CASGFSDSYEQYF. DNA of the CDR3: TGTGCTAGTGGTTTTTCCGACTCCTACGAGCAGTACTTC.